This passage covers 20 T cell receptor beta chains from one sample sequenced in a study of cytomegalovirus exposure and HLA in healthy donors. The PCR employed 60 Vbeta primers together with 13 Jbeta primers. TCRdb keeps only in-frame clones here, not all; method: immunoSEQ multiplex PCR. The table has some 270,000 clones, around 90% seen once; the top ten hold 1.5% to 2%. Sequenced material: PBMCs. Receptors originate from a girl aged 2-15 years in good health and CMV-seronegative.

The chain carries TRBV2 and TRBJ2-2; 7 positions agree with TRBD2. After removal of 4 bases from V and 1 base from J, the junction contained 3 bases not matched to a gene. Germline V gene data show CDR1 as SNHLY and CDR2 as FYNNEI. The CDR3 consists of 15 residues. CDR3 DNA: TGTGCCAGCAGTGGGCCGGGGGGGAACACCGGGGAGCTGTTTTTT. It yields the protein CASSGPGGNTGELFF.

The chain is built from TRBV6-5 and TRBJ1-6; D is undetermined. CDR3 size: 15 residues. V was cut by 7 bases and J by 4 bases, with 14 bases left in between. Germline V gene lookup returns CDR1 MNHEY and CDR2 SVGAGI. The CDR3 bases are TGTGCCAGCACCAACGAGGGATTATATAATTCACCCCTCCACTTT. Amino acid sequence: CASTNEGLYNSPLHF.

The genes are TRBV27 and TRBJ1-2; 7 positions match TRBD1. Looked up from germline, CDR1 is MNHEY and CDR2 is SMNVEV (reference sequence). J was trimmed by 8 bases and V by 7 bases; bases with no gene match: 16. This CDR3 region has 15 residues. Written as DNA, the CDR3 is TGTGCCAGCACTCCGGACAGGTCTTGGGGTTCGGGCTACACCTTC. Amino acid sequence: CASTPDRSWGSGYTF.

This clone has only one observation. This chain links TRBV5-4 with TRBJ2-3; 8 positions match TRBD2. J was trimmed by 4 bases and V by 4 bases; bases with no gene match: 5. The CDR3 is 14 amino acids. The germline CDR1 and CDR2 sequences are SGHNT and YYREEE (reference sequence). This CDR3 is CASSTGLDPDTQYF. The CDR3 DNA reads TGTGCCAGCAGCACGGGACTAGATCCAGATACGCAGTATTTT.

The chain carries TRBV5-8 and TRBJ2-6, with D possibly matching TRBD2 (6 bases). Germline CDR1 reads SGHTS; CDR2 reads YDEGEE. Trimming removed 0 bases at V and 4 bases at J, with 17 bases between. This CDR3 is 18 amino acids long. The CDR3 bases are TGTGCCAGCAGCTTGGGGAGGGGCGTCACCCCGGGGGCCAACGTCCTGACTTTC. Translation: CASSLGRGVTPGANVLTF.

This clone has a single count. V is TRBV2 and J is TRBJ2-7; no definite D call. The CDR3 loop spans 11 amino acids. V was pared by 8 bases and J by 4 bases, with 9 bases between. Germline-derived CDR1 and CDR2 are SNHLY and FYNNEI. CDR3 loop: CASGPGYEQYF. DNA for the CDR3: TGTGCCAGCGGCCCCGGGTACGAGCAGTACTTC.

This chain links TRBV29-1 with TRBJ2-2, with D perhaps TRBD1 (6 bases). V was cut by 5 bases and J by 4 bases, with 14 bases left in between. The V gene's germline CDR1 is SQVTM and CDR2 ANQGSEA. This CDR3 has 14 residues. This chain's CDR3 is CSVKGHPVTGELFF. CDR3 DNA: TGCAGCGTTAAGGGACACCCAGTCACCGGGGAGCTGTTTTTT.

The chain employs TRBV11-2 and TRBJ2-2, with 10 positions matching TRBD2. Germline loops: CDR1 SGHAT, CDR2 FQNNGV. This CDR3 contains 19 residues. With 5 bases clipped from V and 4 bases from J, the junction kept 16 bases outside the gene matches. In DNA, the CDR3 is TGTGCCAGCAGCAAGCTTAGATCACTAGCGGGGCCGGGCACCGGGGAGCTGTTTTTT. It translates to CASSKLRSLAGPGTGELFF.

The rearrangement joins TRBV20-1 to TRBJ2-7, with 7 bases aligning to TRBD1. After removal of 6 bases from V and 7 bases from J, the junction contained 6 bases not matched to a gene. This CDR3 is 11 amino acids long. Germline V gene sequence: CDR1 DFQATT, CDR2 SNEGSKA (reference sequence). The CDR3 bases are TGCAGTGCCCTACAGGGGAAAGAGCAGTACTTC. Residues: CSALQGKEQYF.

This clone was observed a few times. The chain combines TRBV5-6 with TRBJ1-4; D remains ambiguous. Trimming took 0 bases from V and 4 from J, leaving 10 bases between them. CDR3 length equals 15 residues. Germline loops: CDR1 SGHDT, CDR2 YYEEEE. CDR3 sequence (DNA): TGTGCCAGCAGCTTGGAATCGGTGTTTAATGAAAAACTGTTTTTT. Its protein product is CASSLESVFNEKLFF.

This rearrangement joins TRBV11-2 to TRBJ1-6; perhaps TRBD1 as D (6 bases). CDR1 SGHAT and CDR2 FQNNGV come from the germline V gene. The germline V and J ends were trimmed by 2 bases and 5 bases, with 10 bases remaining between them. The CDR3 runs 15 residues. The CDR3 loop is CASSLITGNNSPLHF. In DNA, the CDR3 is TGTGCCAGCAGCTTAATTACAGGGAATAATTCACCCCTCCACTTT.

The genes are TRBV5-4 and TRBJ1-1; 9 nucleotides match TRBD1. Germline V gene data show CDR1 as SGHNT and CDR2 as YYREEE (reference sequence). The CDR3 length is 16 residues. V shed 4 bases and J 3 bases; nucleotides not matched to a gene: 10. The CDR3 loop reads CASSLSQGAGYTEAFF. CDR3 sequence (DNA): TGTGCCAGCAGCCTTTCACAGGGGGCCGGATACACTGAAGCTTTCTTT.

This rearrangement joins TRBV18 to TRBJ2-1; TRBD2 agrees at 9 bases. Germline V lookup: CDR1 KGHSH, CDR2 LQKENI. Trimming cost V 1 base and J 5 bases; bases outside gene matches: 0. This CDR3 spans 14 amino acids. CDR3 region: CASSPLAGDNEQFF. CDR3 DNA sequence: TGTGCCAGCTCACCACTAGCGGGAGACAATGAGCAGTTCTTC. Drawing the rest from reference TRBV18 and TRBJ2-1, the complete variable domain is NAGVMQNPRHLVRRRGQEARLRCSPMKGHSHVYWYRQLPEEGLKFMVYLQKENIIDESGMPKERFSAEFPKEGPSILRIQQVVRGDSAAYFCASSPLAGDNEQFFGPGTRLTVL.

This sequence joins TRBV14 and TRBJ2-7; maybe TRBD1 (6 bases). CDR1 and CDR2 from the germline V gene are SGHDN and FVKESK. Trimming stripped 4 bases from V and 1 base from J, with 14 bases between. The CDR3 runs 15 residues. CDR3 bases: TGTGCCAGCAGCCCACGGTGGGGGCCTTCCTACGAGCAGTACTTC. This translates into CASSPRWGPSYEQYF.

The CDR3 reads CASSLGGGAFF. CDR3 DNA: TGTGCCAGCAGCTTAGGCGGCGGGGCTTTCTTT. The V call is TRBV7-9, the J call TRBJ1-1; no definite D call. V lost 1 base and J 11 bases, leaving 8 bases between the germline ends. Germline loops: CDR1 SEHNR, CDR2 FQNEAQ (reference sequence). This CDR3 spans 11 amino acids.

The gene calls are TRBV19 and TRBJ2-7; 12 positions match TRBD2. Trimming removed 8 bases from V and 3 bases from J; junction bases left unmatched: 2. Germline V CDR1 and CDR2: LNHDA, SQIVND (reference sequence). This CDR3 region has 13 residues. This CDR3 reads CASGLAGSYEQYF. In DNA form, the CDR3 reads TGTGCCAGTGGACTAGCGGGAAGCTACGAGCAGTACTTC.

This clone was seen once. The chain joins TRBV7-9 to TRBJ2-7; no firm D call. Trimming removed 5 bases at V and 2 bases at J, with 7 bases between. CDR3 size: 12 residues. CDR1 and CDR2 from the germline V gene are SEHNR and FQNEAQ (reference sequence). The CDR3: CASSQSTYEQYF. The CDR3 DNA reads as TGTGCCAGCAGCCAAAGCACCTACGAGCAGTACTTC.

This clone was found once. This chain connects TRBV7-9 to TRBJ2-1, with D perhaps matching TRBD2 (6 bases). Per the germline V gene, CDR1 is SEHNR and CDR2 is FQNEAQ (reference sequence). The CDR3 is 17 residues long. Trimming pared 4 bases from V and 0 bases from J, leaving 16 bases between. This CDR3 is CASSSGLSGSSYNEQFF. CDR3 in DNA: TGTGCCAGCAGCTCAGGGCTTAGCGGCAGCTCCTACAATGAGCAGTTCTTC.

This chain links TRBV29-1 with TRBJ1-2, with 7 bases aligning to TRBD1. With 7 bases clipped from V and 4 bases from J, the junction kept 9 bases outside the gene matches. The CDR3 is made up of 13 amino acids. CDR1 and CDR2 from the germline V gene are SQVTM and ANQGSEA. CDR3 coding DNA: TGCAGCGCCGAACAGACAGGGTCCTATGGCTACACCTTC. Translation gives CSAEQTGSYGYTF.

The chain is built from TRBV30 and TRBJ2-7, with 7 bases matching TRBD1. V trimming: 0 bases; J trimming: 4 bases; junction bases outside the gene matches: 12. CDR3 length: 16 residues. The germline CDR1 and CDR2 sequences are GTSNPN and SVGIG (reference sequence). CDR3 nucleotides: TGTGCCTGGAGTGTGGGGGCGGCAGGGGGAAATTACGAGCAGTACTTC. It is translated as CAWSVGAAGGNYEQYF.